This T cell receptor beta chain was sequenced during a study of glioma-infiltrating T cells. Notes on the study in general: Gliomas, especially low-grade, showed above-expected tissue-blood divergence; non-neoplastic patients showed below. Very few CDR3 sequences were shared between tissue and blood.

In this sample, this clonotype turned up a few times. The antigen is not known. A read error may produce the germline difference seen at one junction end. Using RNA template, CDR3s of TCR alpha and beta were amplified with iRepertoire arm-PCR. Tissue mRNA or PBMC total RNA, roughly 100-400 ng, went into one-step reverse transcription and amplification. Each CDR3 protein gets one entry after TCRdb re-called the multiplex PCR reads with MiXCR. The sample holds roughly 120,000 distinct CDR3 sequences, less than 30% seen once. The germline CDR1 and CDR2 sequences are SQVTM and ANQGSEA. The CDR3 contains 13 residues.

This sequence was found in a human donor with low-grade glioma or glioblastoma, undergoing nonglioma brain surgery, or in good health (not recorded which). The chain recombines TRBV29-1 with TRBJ2-3, with 8 bases fitting TRBD1. Sequenced material: glioma tissue, nonneoplastic brain tissue, or PBMCs (not recorded which). The CDR3 region has the DNA TGCAGCGTTTCCAGGGGGCGAGGAGATACGCGGTATTTT. Translated, it gives CSVSRGRGDTRYF.